This TCR beta chain was retrieved from a study of T cells in Graves' hyperthyroidism and ophthalmopathy. This clonotype showed up many times. From RNA transcripts, TCR beta CDR3 regions were amplified. When the TCR CDR3 underwent first-round RT-PCR, the HTBI primer set was used. TCRdb processed the multiplex PCR reads anew with MiXCR; each CDR3 protein has one entry. The sample includes about 510,000 distinct CDR3 sequences, about 14% of them seen just once. This receptor was taken from a woman aged 40 to 50 with Graves' hyperthyroidism. Sequencing was carried out using blood.

In DNA, the CDR3 is TGCAGTGCTTGGGACAGGGGGCCCCAGGAGACCCAGTACTTC. This codes for CSAWDRGPQETQYF. The chain carries TRBV20-1 and TRBJ2-5; 12 nucleotides align to TRBD1. Trimming removed 5 bases from V and 5 bases from J; junction bases left unmatched: 6. This CDR3 contains 14 residues. The germline V gene has CDR1 DFQATT and CDR2 SNEGSKA (reference sequence).